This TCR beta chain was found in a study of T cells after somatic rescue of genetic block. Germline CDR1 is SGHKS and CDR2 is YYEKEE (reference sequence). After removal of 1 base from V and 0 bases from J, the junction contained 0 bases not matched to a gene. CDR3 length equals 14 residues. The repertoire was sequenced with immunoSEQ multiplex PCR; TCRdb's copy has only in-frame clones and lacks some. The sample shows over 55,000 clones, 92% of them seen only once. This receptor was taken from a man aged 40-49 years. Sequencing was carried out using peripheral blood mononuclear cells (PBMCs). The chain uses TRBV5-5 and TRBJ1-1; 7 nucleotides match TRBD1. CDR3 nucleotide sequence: TGTGCCAGCAGCTTGCAGGGGGTGAACACTGAAGCTTTCTTT. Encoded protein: CASSLQGVNTEAFF.